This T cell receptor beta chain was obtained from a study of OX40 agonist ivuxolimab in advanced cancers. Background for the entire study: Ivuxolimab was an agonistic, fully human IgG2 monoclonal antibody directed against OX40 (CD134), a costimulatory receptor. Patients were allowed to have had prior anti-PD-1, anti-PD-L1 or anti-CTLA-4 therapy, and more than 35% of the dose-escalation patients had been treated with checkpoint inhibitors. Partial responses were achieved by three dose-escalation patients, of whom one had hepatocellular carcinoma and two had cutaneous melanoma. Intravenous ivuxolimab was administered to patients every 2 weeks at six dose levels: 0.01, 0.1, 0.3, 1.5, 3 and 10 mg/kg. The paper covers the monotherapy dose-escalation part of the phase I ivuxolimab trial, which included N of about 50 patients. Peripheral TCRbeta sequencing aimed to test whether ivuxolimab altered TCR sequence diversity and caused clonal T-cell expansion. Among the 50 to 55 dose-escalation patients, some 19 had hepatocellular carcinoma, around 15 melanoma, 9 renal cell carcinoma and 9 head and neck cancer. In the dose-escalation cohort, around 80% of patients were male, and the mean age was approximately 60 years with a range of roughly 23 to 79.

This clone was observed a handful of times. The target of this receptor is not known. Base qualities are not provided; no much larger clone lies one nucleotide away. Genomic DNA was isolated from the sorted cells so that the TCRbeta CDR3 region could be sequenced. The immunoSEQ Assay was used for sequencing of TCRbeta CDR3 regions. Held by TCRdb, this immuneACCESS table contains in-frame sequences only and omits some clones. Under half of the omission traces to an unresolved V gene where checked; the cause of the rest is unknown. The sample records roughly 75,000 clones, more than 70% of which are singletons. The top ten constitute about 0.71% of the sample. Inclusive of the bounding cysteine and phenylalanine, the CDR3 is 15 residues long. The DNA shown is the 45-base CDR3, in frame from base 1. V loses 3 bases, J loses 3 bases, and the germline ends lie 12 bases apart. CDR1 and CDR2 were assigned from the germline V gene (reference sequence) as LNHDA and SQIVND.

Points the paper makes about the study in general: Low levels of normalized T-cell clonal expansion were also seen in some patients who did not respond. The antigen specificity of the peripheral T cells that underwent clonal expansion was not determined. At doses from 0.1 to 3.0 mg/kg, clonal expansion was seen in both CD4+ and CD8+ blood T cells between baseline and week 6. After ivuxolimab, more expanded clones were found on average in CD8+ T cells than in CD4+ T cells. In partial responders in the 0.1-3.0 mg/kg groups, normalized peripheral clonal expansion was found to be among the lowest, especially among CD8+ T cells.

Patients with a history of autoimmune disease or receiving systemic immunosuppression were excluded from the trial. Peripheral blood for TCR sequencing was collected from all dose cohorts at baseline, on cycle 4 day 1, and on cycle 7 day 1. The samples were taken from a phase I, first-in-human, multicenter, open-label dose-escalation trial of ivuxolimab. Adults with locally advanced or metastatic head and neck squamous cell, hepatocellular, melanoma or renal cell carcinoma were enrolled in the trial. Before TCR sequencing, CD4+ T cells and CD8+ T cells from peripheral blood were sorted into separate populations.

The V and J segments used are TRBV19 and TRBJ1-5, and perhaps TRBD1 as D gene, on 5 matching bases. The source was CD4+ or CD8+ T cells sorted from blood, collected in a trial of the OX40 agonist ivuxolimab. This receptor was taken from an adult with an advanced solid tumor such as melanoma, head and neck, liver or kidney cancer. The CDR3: CASSMGGLTNQPQHF. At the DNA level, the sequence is TGTGCCAGTAGTATGGGGGGTCTCACCAATCAGCCCCAGCATTTT.